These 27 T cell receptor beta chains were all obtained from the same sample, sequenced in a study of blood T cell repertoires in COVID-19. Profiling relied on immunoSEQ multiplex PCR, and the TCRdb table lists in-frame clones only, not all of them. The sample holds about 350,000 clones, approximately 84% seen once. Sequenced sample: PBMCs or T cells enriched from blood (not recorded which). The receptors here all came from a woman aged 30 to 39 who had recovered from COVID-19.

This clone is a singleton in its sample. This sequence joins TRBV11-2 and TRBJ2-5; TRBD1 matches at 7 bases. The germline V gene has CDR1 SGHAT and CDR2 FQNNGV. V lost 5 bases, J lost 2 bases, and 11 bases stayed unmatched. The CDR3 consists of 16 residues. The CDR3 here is CASSLRAGGGQETQYF. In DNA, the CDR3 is TGTGCCAGCAGCCTTAGGGCAGGGGGTGGACAAGAGACCCAGTACTTC.

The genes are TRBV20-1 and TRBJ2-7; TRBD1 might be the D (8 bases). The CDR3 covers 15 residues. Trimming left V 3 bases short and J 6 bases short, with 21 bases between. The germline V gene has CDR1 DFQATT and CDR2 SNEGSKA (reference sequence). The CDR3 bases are TGCAGTGCTAGTCCCGGAGCGGGGCAGGGGGCCGAGCAGTACTTC. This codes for CSASPGAGQGAEQYF.

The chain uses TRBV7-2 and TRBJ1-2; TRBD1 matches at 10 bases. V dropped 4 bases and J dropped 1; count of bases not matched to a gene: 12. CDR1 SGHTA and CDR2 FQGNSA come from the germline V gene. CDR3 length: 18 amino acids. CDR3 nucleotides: TGTGCCAGCAGCTCAGTCCCCGGGACAGGGGCCCTTAACTATGGCTACACCTTC. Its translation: CASSSVPGTGALNYGYTF.

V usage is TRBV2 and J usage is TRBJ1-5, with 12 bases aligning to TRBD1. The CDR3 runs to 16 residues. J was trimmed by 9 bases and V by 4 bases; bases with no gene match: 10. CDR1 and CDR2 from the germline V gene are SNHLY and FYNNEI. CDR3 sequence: CASSAPGQGARRPQHF. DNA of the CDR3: TGTGCCAGCAGTGCCCCGGGACAGGGGGCGAGGAGGCCCCAGCATTTT.

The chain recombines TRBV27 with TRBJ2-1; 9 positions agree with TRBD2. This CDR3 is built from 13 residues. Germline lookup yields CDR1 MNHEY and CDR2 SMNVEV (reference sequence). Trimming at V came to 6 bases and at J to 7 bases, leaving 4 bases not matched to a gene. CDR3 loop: CASRVAGANEQFF. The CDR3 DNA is TGTGCCAGCAGGGTAGCGGGGGCTAATGAGCAGTTCTTC.

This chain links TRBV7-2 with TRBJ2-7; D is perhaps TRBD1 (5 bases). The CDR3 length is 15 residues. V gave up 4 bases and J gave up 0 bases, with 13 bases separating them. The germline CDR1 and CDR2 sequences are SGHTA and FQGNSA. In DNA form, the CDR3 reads TGTGCCAGCAGCTATATGCAGGGATTCTCCTACGAGCAGTACTTC. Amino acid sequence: CASSYMQGFSYEQYF. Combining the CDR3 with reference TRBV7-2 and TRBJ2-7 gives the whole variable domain GAGVSQSPSNKVTEKGKDVELRCDPISGHTALYWYRQSLGQGLEFLIYFQGNSAPDKSGLPSDRFSAERTGGSVSTLTIQRTQQEDSAVYLCASSYMQGFSYEQYFGPGTRLTVT.

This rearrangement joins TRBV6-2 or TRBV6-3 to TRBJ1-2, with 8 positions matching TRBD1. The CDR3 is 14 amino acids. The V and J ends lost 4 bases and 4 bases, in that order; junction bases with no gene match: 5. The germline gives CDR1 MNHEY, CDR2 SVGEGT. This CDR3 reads CASSWTGPAYGYTF. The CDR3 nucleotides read TGTGCCAGCAGTTGGACAGGGCCGGCCTATGGCTACACCTTC.

Here the CDR3 reads CASSQGRRAFF. CDR3 DNA sequence: TGCGCCAGCAGCCAAGGAAGGCGGGCTTTCTTT. The V call is TRBV4-1, the J call TRBJ1-1; unclear D gene. The CDR3 loop spans 11 amino acids. In germline, CDR1 is MGHRA, CDR2 YSYEKL. V was shortened by 1 base and J by 11 bases, with 8 bases between the two germline ends.

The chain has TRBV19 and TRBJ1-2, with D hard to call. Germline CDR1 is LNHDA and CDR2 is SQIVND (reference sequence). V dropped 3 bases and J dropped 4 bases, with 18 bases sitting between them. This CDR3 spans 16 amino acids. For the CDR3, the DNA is TGTGCCAGTAGTATTTTAGGCCGGCCAGGCGCCTATGGCTACACCTTC. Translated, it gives CASSILGRPGAYGYTF.

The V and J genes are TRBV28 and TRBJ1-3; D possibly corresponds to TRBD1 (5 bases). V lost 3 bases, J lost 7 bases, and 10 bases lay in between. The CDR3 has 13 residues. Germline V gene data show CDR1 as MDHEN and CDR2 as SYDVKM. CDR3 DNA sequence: TGTGCCAGCAGTTTCCCGACAGTCAACACCATATATTTT. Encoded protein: CASSFPTVNTIYF. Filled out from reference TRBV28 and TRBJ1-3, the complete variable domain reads DVKVTQSSRYLVKRTGEKVFLECVQDMDHENMFWYRQDPGLGLRLIYFSYDVKMKEKGDIPEGYSVSREKKERFSLILESASTNQTSMYLCASSFPTVNTIYFGEGSWLTVV.

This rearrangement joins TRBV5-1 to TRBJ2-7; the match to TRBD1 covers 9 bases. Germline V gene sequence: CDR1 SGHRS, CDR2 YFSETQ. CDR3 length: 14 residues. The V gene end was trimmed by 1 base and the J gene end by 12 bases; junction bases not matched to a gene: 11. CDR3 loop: CASSLIDRGEMWYF. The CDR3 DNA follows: TGCGCCAGCAGCTTGATTGACAGGGGGGAAATGTGGTACTTC.

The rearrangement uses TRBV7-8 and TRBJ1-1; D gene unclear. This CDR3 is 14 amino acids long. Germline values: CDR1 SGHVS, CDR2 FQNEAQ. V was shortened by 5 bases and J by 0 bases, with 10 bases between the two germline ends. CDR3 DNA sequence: TGTGCCAGCAGCGCCTCTGACATGAACACTGAAGCTTTCTTT. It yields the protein CASSASDMNTEAFF.

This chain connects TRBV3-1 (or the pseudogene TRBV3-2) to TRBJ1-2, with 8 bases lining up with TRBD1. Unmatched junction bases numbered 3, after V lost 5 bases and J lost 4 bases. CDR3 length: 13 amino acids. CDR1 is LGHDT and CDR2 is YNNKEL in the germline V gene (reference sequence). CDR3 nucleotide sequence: TGTGCCAGCAGCTTTCAGGGGGCCTATGGCTACACCTTC. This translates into CASSFQGAYGYTF.

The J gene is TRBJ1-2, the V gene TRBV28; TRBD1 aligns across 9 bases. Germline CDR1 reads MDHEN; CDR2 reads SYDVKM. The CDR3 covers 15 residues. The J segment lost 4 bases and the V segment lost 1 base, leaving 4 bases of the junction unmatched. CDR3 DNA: TGTGCCAGCAGTTTATCCGGGACAGGGCGCTATGGCTACACCTTC. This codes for CASSLSGTGRYGYTF.

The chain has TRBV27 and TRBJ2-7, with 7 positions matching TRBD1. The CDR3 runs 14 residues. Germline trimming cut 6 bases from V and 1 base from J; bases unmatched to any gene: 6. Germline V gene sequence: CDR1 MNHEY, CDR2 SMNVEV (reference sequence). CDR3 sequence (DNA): TGTGCCAGCAGCCGTAGACAGGGTTCCTACGAGCAGTACTTC. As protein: CASSRRQGSYEQYF.

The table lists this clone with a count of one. The chain's CDR3 is CASSQGQGTEAFF. The CDR3 DNA reads TGTGCCAGCAGCCAGGGACAGGGGACTGAAGCTTTCTTT. The genes are TRBV7-7 and TRBJ1-1, with 10 bases matching TRBD1. The CDR3 loop spans 13 amino acids. The germline V gene encodes CDR1 SSHAT and CDR2 FNYEAQ (reference sequence). The V and J ends lost 5 bases and 5 bases, in that order; junction bases with no gene match: 2.

CDR3 protein: CASSIVWGSMNTEAFF. The DNA of the CDR3 is TGTGCCAGTAGTATAGTTTGGGGCAGCATGAACACTGAAGCTTTCTTT. The V call is TRBV19, the J call TRBJ1-1; the D gene is possibly TRBD1 (5 bases). The germline V and J ends were trimmed by 1 base and 0 bases, with 12 bases remaining between them. Germline V lookup: CDR1 LNHDA, CDR2 SQIVND (reference sequence). This CDR3 is 16 amino acids long.

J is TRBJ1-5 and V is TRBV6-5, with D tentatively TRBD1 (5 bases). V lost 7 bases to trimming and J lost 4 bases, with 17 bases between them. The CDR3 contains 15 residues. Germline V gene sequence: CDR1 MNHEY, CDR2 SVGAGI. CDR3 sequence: CASMLLAGWNQPQHF. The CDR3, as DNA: TGTGCCAGCATGCTCCTGGCAGGGTGGAATCAGCCCCAGCATTTT.

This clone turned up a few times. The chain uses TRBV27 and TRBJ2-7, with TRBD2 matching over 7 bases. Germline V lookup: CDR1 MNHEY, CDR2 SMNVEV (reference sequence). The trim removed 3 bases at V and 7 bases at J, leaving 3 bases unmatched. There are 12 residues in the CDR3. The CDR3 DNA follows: TGTGCCAGCAGTTTGACGGGGGGTGAGCAGTACTTC. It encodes CASSLTGGEQYF.

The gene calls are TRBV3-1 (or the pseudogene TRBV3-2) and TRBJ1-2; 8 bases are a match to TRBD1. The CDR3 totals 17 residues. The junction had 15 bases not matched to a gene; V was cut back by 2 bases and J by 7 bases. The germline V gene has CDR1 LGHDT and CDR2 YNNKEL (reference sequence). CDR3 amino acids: CASSQTGTGGSEGGYTF. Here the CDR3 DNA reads TGTGCCAGCAGCCAAACCGGGACAGGAGGATCCGAGGGTGGCTACACCTTC.

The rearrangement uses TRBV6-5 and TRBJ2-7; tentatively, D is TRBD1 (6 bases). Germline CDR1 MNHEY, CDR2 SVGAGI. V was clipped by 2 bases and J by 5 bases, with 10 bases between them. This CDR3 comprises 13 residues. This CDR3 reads CASSYGRGHEQYF. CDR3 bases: TGTGCCAGCAGTTACGGCAGGGGACACGAGCAGTACTTC.

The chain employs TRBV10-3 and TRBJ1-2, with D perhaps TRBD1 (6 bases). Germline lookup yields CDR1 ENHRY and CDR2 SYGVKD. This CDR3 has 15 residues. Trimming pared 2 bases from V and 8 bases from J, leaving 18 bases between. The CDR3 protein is CAISETDRPVGGYTF. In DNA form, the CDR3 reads TGTGCCATCAGTGAGACCGACAGGCCTGTGGGAGGCTACACCTTC.

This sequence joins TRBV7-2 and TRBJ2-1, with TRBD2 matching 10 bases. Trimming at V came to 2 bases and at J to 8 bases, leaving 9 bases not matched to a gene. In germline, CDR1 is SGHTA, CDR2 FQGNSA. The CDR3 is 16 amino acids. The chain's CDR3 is CASSLNKRGGSDEQFF. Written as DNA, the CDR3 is TGTGCCAGCAGCTTAAATAAGCGGGGGGGCTCCGATGAGCAGTTCTTC.

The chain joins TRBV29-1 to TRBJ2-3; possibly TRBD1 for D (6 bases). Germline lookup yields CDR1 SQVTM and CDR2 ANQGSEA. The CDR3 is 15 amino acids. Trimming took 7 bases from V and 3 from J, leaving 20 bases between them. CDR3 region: CSAPGAGVGTDTQYF. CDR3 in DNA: TGCAGCGCCCCAGGGGCAGGGGTGGGGACAGATACGCAGTATTTT.

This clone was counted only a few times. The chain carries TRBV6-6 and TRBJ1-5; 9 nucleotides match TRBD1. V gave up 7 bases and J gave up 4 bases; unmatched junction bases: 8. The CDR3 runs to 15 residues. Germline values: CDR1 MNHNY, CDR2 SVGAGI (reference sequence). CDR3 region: CASNKGQGINQPQHF. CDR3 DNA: TGTGCCAGCAATAAAGGACAGGGGATTAATCAGCCCCAGCATTTT.

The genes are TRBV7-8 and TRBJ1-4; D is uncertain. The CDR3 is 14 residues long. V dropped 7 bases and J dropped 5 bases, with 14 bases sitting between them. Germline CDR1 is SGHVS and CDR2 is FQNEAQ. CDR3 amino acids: CASNPRGWNEKLFF. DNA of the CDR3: TGTGCCAGCAACCCCCGAGGGTGGAATGAAAAACTGTTTTTT.

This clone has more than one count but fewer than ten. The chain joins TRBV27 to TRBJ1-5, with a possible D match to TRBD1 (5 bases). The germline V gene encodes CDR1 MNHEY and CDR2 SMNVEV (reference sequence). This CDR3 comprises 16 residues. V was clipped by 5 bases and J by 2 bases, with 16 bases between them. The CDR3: CASSPSGGRGNQPQHF. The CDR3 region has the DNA TGTGCCAGCAGTCCGTCGGGGGGAAGGGGCAATCAGCCCCAGCATTTT.